This T cell receptor beta chain was identified during a study of regulatory T cells in long-lasting Graves disease. The length of the CDR3 is 11 residues. The germline V gene has CDR1 MNHEY and CDR2 SMNVEV (reference sequence). This clonotype showed up many times. Time point defined: newly diagnosed GD, antithyroid drugs for less than 3 months. The TCR library was made from RNA that had been extracted from PBMCs in TRIzol. Graves' disease diagnoses followed American Thyroid Association guidelines. iRepertoire HTBI primers and Arm-PCR of CDR3 regions built TCR beta libraries. TCRdb passed the multiplex PCR reads through MiXCR, listing each CDR3 protein once. The sample gives some 320,000 distinct CDR3 sequences, 15% to 20% of which show up once; roughly 40% is in the top ten.

This specimen consisted of peripheral blood mononuclear cells (PBMCs), obtained at new diagnosis, from a patient treated with antithyroid drugs. This chain uses TRBV27 with TRBJ2-7, with TRBD1 matching 7 bases. The TCR originated in a female donor with Graves disease. In nucleotides, the CDR3 is TGTGCTAGTAACAGGGGTTACGAGCAGTACTTC. Amino acid sequence: CASNRGYEQYF.